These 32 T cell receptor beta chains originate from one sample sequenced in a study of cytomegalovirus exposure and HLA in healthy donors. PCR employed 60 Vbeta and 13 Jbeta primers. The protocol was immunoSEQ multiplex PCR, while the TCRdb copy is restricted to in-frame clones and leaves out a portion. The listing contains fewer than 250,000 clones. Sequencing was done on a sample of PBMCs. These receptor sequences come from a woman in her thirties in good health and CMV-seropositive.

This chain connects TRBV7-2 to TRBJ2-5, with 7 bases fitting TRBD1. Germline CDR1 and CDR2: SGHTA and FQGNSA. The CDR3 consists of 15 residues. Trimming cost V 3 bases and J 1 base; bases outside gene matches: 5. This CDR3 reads CASSFYRGRQETQYF. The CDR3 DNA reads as TGTGCCAGCAGCTTCTACAGGGGACGCCAAGAGACCCAGTACTTC.

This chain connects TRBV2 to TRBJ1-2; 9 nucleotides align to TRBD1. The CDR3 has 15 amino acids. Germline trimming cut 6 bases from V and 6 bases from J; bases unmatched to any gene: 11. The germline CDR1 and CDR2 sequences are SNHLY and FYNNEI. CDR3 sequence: CASSPPGQGSHGYTF. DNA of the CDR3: TGTGCCAGCAGCCCTCCGGGACAGGGTTCTCATGGCTACACCTTC.

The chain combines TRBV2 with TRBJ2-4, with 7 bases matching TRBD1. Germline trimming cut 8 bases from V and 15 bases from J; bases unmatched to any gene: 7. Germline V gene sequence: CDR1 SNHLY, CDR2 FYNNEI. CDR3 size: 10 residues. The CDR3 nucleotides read TGTGCCAGCGGACAGGACATTTGGTACTTC. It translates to CASGQDIWYF.

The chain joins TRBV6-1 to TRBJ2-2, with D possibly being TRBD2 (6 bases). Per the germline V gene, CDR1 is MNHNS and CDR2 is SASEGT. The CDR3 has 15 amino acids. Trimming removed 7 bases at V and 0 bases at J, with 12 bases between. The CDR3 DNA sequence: TGTGCCAGCATTGGGGGGAGTTCGAACACCGGGGAGCTGTTTTTT. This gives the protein CASIGGSSNTGELFF.

CDR3: CAAPSRRLAGGPWETQYF. The DNA of the CDR3 is TGTGCCGCCCCTAGTAGGAGACTAGCGGGGGGGCCGTGGGAGACCCAGTACTTC. The genes are TRBV11-3 and TRBJ2-5, with TRBD2 matching over 14 bases. Per germline, CDR1 SGHNT and CDR2 YENEEA. The J segment lost 5 bases and the V segment lost 11 bases, leaving 19 bases of the junction unmatched. The CDR3 contains 18 residues.

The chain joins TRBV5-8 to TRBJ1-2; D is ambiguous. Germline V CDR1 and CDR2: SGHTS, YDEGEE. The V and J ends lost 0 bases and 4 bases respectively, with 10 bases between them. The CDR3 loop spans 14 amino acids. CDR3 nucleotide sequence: TGTGCCAGCAGCTTGGGAGGTCAGCGCTATGGCTACACCTTC. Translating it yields CASSLGGQRYGYTF.

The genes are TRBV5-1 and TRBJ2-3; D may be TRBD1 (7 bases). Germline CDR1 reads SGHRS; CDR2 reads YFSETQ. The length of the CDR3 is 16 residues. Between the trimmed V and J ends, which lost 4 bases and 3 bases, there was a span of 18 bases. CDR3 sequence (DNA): TGCGCCAGCAGCCGAGGAGGGGGCAAGGGGACAGATACGCAGTATTTT. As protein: CASSRGGGKGTDTQYF.

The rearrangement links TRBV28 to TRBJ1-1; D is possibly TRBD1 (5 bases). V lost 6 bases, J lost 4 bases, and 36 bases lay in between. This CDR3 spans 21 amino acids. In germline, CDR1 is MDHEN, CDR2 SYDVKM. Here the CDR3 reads CASSIREIKNRFGSWVTEAFF. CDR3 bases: TGTGCCAGCAGCATAAGGGAAATTAAAAACAGGTTCGGGAGTTGGGTCACTGAAGCTTTCTTT. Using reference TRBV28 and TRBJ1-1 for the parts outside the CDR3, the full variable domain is DVKVTQSSRYLVKRTGEKVFLECVQDMDHENMFWYRQDPGLGLRLIYFSYDVKMKEKGDIPEGYSVSREKKERFSLILESASTNQTSMYLCASSIREIKNRFGSWVTEAFFGQGTRLTVV.

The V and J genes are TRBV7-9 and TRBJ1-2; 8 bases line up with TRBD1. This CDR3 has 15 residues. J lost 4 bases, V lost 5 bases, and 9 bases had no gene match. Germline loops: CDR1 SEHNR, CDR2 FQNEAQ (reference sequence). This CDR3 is CASSPTGGRSYGYTF. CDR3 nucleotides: TGTGCCAGCAGCCCCACAGGGGGTCGGAGCTATGGCTACACCTTC.

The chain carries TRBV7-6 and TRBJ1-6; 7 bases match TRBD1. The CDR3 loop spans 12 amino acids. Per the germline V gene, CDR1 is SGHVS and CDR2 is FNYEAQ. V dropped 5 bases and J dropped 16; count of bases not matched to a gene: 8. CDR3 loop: CASSTTTGVLHF. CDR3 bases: TGTGCCAGCAGCACAACTACAGGGGTTCTCCACTTT.

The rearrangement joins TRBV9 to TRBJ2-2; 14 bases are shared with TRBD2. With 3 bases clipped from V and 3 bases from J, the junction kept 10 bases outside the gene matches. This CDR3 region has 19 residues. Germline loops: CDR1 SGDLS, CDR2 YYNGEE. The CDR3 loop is CASSGGGQGLAGDTGELFF. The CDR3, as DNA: TGTGCCAGCAGCGGGGGGGGACAGGGACTAGCGGGAGACACCGGGGAGCTGTTTTTT.

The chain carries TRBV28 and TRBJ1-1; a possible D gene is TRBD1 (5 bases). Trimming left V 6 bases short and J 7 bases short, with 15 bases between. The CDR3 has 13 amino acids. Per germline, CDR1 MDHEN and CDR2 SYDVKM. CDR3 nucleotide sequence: TGTGCCAGCAGGGGGCCTATGCGAATTGAAGCTTTCTTT. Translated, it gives CASRGPMRIEAFF.

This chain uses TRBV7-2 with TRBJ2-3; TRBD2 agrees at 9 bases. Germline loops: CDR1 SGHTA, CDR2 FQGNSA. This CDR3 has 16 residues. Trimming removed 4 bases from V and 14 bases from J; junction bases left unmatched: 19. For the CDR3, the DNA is TGTGCCAGCAGCTCAACGGCGGGGGGGGTCCTGAGACTGGGGTATTTT. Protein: CASSSTAGGVLRLGYF.

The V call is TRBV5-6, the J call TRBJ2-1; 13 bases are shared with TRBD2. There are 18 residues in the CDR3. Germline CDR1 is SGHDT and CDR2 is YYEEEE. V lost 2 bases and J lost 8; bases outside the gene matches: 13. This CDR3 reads CASSFLGAGLAGSDEQFF. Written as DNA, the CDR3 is TGTGCCAGCAGCTTTCTGGGCGCGGGACTAGCGGGGTCGGATGAGCAGTTCTTC.

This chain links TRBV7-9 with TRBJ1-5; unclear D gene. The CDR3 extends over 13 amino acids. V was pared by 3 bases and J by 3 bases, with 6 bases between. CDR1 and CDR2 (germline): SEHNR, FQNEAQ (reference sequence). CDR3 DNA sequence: TGTGCCAGCAGCTTTGCAGACAATCAGCCCCAGCATTTT. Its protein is CASSFADNQPQHF.

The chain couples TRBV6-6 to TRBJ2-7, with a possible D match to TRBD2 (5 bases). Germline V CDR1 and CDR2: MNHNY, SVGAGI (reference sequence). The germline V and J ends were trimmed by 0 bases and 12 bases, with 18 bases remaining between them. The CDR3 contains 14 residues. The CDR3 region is CASSYSGVHRSSYF. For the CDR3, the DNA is TGTGCCAGCAGTTACTCGGGAGTCCACCGAAGCTCGTACTTC.

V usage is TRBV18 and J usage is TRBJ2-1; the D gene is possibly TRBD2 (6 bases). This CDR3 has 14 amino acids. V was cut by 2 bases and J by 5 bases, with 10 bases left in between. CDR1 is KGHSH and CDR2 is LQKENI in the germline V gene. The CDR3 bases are TGTGCCAGCTCACCAAGCGGGCGGGACAATGAGCAGTTCTTC. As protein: CASSPSGRDNEQFF.

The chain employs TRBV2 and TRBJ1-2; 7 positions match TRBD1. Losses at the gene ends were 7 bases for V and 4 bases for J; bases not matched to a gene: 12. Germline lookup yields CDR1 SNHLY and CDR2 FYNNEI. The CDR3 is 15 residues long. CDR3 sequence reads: CASTPRAGGSYGYTF. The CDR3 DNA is TGTGCCAGCACCCCAAGGGCAGGGGGTAGCTATGGCTACACCTTC.

CDR3 residues: CASSDSRGGIYNEQFF. The CDR3, as DNA: TGTGCCAGCAGTGACTCACGGGGGGGGATCTACAATGAGCAGTTCTTC. The V and J genes are TRBV6-4 and TRBJ2-1, with 8 bases fitting TRBD2. The CDR3 is 16 amino acids. V shed 0 bases and J 3 bases; nucleotides not matched to a gene: 4. CDR1 and CDR2 (germline): MRHNA, SNTAGT.

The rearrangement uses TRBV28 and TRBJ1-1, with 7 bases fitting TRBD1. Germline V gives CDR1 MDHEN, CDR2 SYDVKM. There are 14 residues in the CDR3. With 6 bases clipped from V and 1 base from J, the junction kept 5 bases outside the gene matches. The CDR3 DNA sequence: TGTGCCAGCAGCATAAGGGGGCGGAACACTGAAGCTTTCTTT. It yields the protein CASSIRGRNTEAFF.

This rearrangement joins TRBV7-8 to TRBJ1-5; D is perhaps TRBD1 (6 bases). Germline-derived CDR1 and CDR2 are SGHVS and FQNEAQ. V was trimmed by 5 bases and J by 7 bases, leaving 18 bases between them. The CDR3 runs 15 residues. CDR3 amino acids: CASSLGALGKQPQHF. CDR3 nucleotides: TGTGCCAGCAGCCTGGGGGCCCTGGGGAAACAGCCCCAGCATTTT.

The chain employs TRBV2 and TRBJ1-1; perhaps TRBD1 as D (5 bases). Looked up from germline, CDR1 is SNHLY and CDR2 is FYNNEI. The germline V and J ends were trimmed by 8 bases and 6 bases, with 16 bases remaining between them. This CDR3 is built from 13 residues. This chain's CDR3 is CASEARGGAEAFF. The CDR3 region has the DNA TGTGCCAGCGAAGCCCGGGGAGGGGCTGAAGCTTTCTTT.

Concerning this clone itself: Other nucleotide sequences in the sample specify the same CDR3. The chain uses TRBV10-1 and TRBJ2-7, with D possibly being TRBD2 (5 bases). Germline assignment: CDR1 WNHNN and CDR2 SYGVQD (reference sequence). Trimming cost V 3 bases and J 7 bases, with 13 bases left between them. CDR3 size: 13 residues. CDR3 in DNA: TGCGCCAGCAGTGAAACCCTAGCTCATGAGCAGTACTTC. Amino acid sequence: CASSETLAHEQYF.

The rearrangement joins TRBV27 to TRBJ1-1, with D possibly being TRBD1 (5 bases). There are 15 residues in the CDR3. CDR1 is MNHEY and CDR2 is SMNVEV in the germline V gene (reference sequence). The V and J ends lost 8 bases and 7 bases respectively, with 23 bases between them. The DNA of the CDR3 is TGTGCCAGCGGTCTCAATTCTTACAGGTACAGTGAAGCTTTCTTT. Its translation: CASGLNSYRYSEAFF.

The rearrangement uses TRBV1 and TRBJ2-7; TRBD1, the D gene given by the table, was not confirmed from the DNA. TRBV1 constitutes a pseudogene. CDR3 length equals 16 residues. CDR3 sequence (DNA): TGCACCAGCAGCCAGGATACAGGGGGGAAGACCTACGAGCAGTACTTC. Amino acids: CTSSQDTGGKTYEQYF.

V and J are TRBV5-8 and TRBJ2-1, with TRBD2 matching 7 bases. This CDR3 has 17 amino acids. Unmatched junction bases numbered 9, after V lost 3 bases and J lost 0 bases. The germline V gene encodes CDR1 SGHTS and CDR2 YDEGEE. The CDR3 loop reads CASSSHDGGSSYNEQFF. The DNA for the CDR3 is TGTGCCAGCAGCTCCCACGACGGCGGGAGCTCCTACAATGAGCAGTTCTTC.

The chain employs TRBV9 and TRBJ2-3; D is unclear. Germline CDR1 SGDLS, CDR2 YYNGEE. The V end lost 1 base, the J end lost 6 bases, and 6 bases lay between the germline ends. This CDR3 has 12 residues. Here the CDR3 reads CASSVNLDTQYF. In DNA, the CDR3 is TGTGCCAGCAGCGTAAATCTGGATACGCAGTATTTT.

The CDR3: CASSPFSAGQGQNTEAFF. Here the CDR3 DNA reads TGTGCCAGCTCACCCTTTAGCGCCGGACAGGGGCAGAACACTGAAGCTTTCTTT. This sequence joins TRBV18 and TRBJ1-1, with TRBD1 matching over 9 bases. CDR1 and CDR2 from the germline V gene are KGHSH and LQKENI. This CDR3 is built from 18 residues. The ends lost 3 bases at V and 1 base at J; junction bases unmatched: 12.

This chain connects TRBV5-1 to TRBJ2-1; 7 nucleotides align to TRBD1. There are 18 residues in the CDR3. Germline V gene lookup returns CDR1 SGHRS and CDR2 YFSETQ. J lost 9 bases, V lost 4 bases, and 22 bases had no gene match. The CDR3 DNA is TGCGCCAGCAGCCGAGATACAGGGGTAATAAGGGACGAGGGTGAGCAGTTCTTC. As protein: CASSRDTGVIRDEGEQFF. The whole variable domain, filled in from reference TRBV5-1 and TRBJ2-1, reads KAGVTQTPRYLIKTRGQQVTLSCSPISGHRSVSWYQQTPGQGLQFLFEYFSETQRNKGNFPGRFSGRQFSNSRSEMNVSTLELGDSALYLCASSRDTGVIRDEGEQFFGPGTRLTVL.

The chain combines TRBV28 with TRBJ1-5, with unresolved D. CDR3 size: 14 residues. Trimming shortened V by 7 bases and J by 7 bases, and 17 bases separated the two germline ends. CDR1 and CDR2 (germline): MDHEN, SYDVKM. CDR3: CASTIPSREQPQHF. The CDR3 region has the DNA TGTGCCAGCACCATACCCTCCCGGGAACAGCCCCAGCATTTT. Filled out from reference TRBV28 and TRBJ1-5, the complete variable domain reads DVKVTQSSRYLVKRTGEKVFLECVQDMDHENMFWYRQDPGLGLRLIYFSYDVKMKEKGDIPEGYSVSREKKERFSLILESASTNQTSMYLCASTIPSREQPQHFGDGTRLSIL.

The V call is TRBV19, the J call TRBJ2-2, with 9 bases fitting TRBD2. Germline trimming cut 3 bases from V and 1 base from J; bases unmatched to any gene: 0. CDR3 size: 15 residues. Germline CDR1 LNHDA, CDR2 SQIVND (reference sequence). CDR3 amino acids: CASSISGRNTGELFF. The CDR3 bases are TGTGCCAGTAGTATTAGCGGGAGGAACACCGGGGAGCTGTTTTTT.

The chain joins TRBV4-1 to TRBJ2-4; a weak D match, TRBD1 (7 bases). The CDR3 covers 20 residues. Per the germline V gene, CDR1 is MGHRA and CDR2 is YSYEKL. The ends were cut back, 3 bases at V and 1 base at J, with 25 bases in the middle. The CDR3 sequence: CASSHPLSGGSGWAKNIQYF. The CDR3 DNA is TGCGCCAGCAGCCACCCCCTGTCAGGGGGGTCGGGGTGGGCCAAAAACATTCAGTACTTC.